Listed below are T cell receptor beta chains from one sample, sequenced in a study of regulatory T cells in long-lasting Graves disease. TCRdb reanalysed the multiplex PCR reads using MiXCR and keeps one entry per CDR3 protein. The repertoire has fewer than 500,000 distinct CDR3 sequences, 16% of them found once; the top ten carry 10% to 15%. These data were also filed under a second study, of T cells in Graves' hyperthyroidism and ophthalmopathy.

The material was peripheral blood mononuclear cells (PBMCs), obtained at new diagnosis, from a patient treated with antithyroid drugs. Every receptor here comes from a man between 35 and 55 years old with Graves disease. CDR3s include the opening cysteine and the closing phenylalanine or tryptophan. The D gene is left open where the match is weak. Not every row has a clone size; where given, it reads once, few, many or a size class.

TRBJ2-7 | TRBV11-3 | TRBD1 | many | CASSLDRYGNEQYF | TGTGCCAGCAGCTTGGACAGGTACGGCAACGAGCAGTACTTC
TRBJ1-2 | TRBV12-3/TRBV12-4 | NA | many | CASSSGPPNYGYTF | TGTGCCAGCAGCTCCGGGCCGCCGAACTATGGCTACACCTTC
TRBJ2-7 | TRBV6-5 | NA | many | CASSFGTLYEQYF | TGTGCCAGCAGTTTCGGGACATTGTACGAGCAGTACTTC
TRBJ2-7 | TRBV28 | TRBD1 | many | CASSLRGLYEQYF | TGTGCCAGCAGTTTAAGGGGGCTCTACGAGCAGTACTTC
TRBJ2-7 | TRBV5-1 | TRBD2 | many | CASSLTSGSSYEQYF | TGTGCCAGCAGCCTGACTAGCGGGAGCTCCTACGAGCAGTACTTC
TRBJ2-7 | TRBV20-1 | NA | many | CSANSQRVLGYF | TGCAGTGCTAACAGCCAGCGGGTCCTCGGGTACTTC
TRBJ2-7 | TRBV5-1 | TRBD2 | NA | CASSSGTSGSLNEQYF | TGCGCCAGCAGTTCCGGGACTAGCGGGAGTTTGAACGAGCAGTACTTC
TRBJ2-1 | TRBV3-1 | TRBD2 | many | CASSQAGVSYNEQFF | TGTGCCAGCAGCCAGGCGGGAGTCTCCTACAATGAGCAGTTCTTC
TRBJ1-2 | TRBV30 | NA | few | CAWNRGGKTGYTF | TGTGCCTGGAATAGGGGGGGTAAGACTGGCTACACCTTC
TRBJ2-1 | TRBV24-1 | TRBD2 | many | CATSDTGTSGSRNEQFF | TGTGCCACCAGTGATACCGGGACTAGCGGGAGTCGCAATGAGCAGTTCTTC
TRBJ1-3 | TRBV12-5 | NA | few | CASGPPRTGNTIYF | TGTGCTAGTGGTCCCCCACGGACTGGAAACACCATATATTTT
TRBJ2-3 | TRBV5-1 | NA | many | CASSSMTLSTDTQYF | TGTGCCAGCAGCTCAATGACTCTTAGCACAGATACGCAGTATTTT
TRBJ2-6 | TRBV4-1 | NA | few | CASSQAGGSSGANVLTF | TGCGCCAGCAGCCAAGCGGGGGGCAGCTCTGGGGCCAACGTCCTGACTTTC
TRBJ2-2 | TRBV28 | TRBD1 | NA | CASTTGGTTGELFF | TGTGCCAGCACGACAGGGGGGACCACCGGGGAGCTGTTTTTT
TRBJ2-6 | TRBV11-2 | TRBD1 | NA | CASSFRDRVTTGANVLTF | TGTGCCAGCAGCTTCCGGGACAGGGTCACGACTGGGGCCAACGTCCTGACTTTC
TRBJ1-2 | TRBV7-9 | NA | few | CASSLGRGHYGYTF | TGTGCCAGCAGCTTAGGCAGGGGCCACTATGGCTACACCTTC